The 6 T cell receptor beta chains below all came from one sample that was sequenced in a study of OX40 agonist ivuxolimab in advanced cancers. The method was immunoSEQ multiplex PCR; TCRdb's version includes in-frame clones alone and lacks a portion of them. Of about 150,000 clones listed, under 95% were seen once; the top ten hold under 0.4%. The sample in question was CD4+ or CD8+ T cells sorted from blood, obtained in a trial of the OX40 agonist ivuxolimab. The receptors were gathered from an adult with an advanced solid tumor such as melanoma, head and neck, liver or kidney cancer.

V is TRBV19 and J is TRBJ1-1; D not resolved. CDR3 length: 14 residues. CDR1 is LNHDA and CDR2 is SQIVND in the germline V gene (reference sequence). Deletions cut 2 bases from V and 7 bases from J, with 14 bases between. The CDR3 DNA follows: TGTGCCAGTAGTATACCGGGGAAGCGGCATGAAGCTTTCTTT. It yields the protein CASSIPGKRHEAFF.

The V and J genes are TRBV10-3 and TRBJ1-5; 9 positions match TRBD1. The germline CDR1 and CDR2 sequences are ENHRY and SYGVKD. There are 16 residues in the CDR3. Trimming cost V 4 bases and J 6 bases; bases outside gene matches: 10. CDR3 region: CAISGTGGAGGQPQHF. Here the CDR3 DNA reads TGTGCCATCAGTGGAACAGGGGGCGCAGGGGGTCAGCCCCAGCATTTT.

The CDR3 nucleotides are TGTGCCAGCAGCACCCGCACAGATACGCAGTATTTT. This gives the protein CASSTRTDTQYF. The chain is built from TRBV7-8 and TRBJ2-3; D gene ambiguous. V lost 5 bases and J 1 base, leaving 4 bases between the germline ends. This CDR3 has 12 amino acids. In germline, CDR1 is SGHVS, CDR2 FQNEAQ.

The chain couples TRBV5-1 to TRBJ2-7; the D gene is possibly TRBD2 (6 bases). The ends were cut back, 3 bases at V and 1 base at J, with 8 bases in the middle. Looked up from germline, CDR1 is SGHRS and CDR2 is YFSETQ. The CDR3 has 13 residues. Here the CDR3 reads CASSWDSSYEQYF. The CDR3 bases are TGCGCCAGCAGCTGGGACTCTTCCTACGAGCAGTACTTC.

The chain combines TRBV7-2 with TRBJ1-2; TRBD1 matches 10 bases. This CDR3 region has 15 residues. The V segment lost 4 bases and the J segment 8 bases; nucleotides outside the gene matches: 10. Per the germline V gene, CDR1 is SGHTA and CDR2 is FQGNSA. The CDR3: CASSSTGTGVGGYTF. The CDR3, as DNA: TGTGCCAGCAGCTCCACCGGGACAGGGGTCGGCGGCTACACCTTC.

The chain uses TRBV9 and TRBJ2-7, with D unclear. Trimming shortened V by 3 bases and J by 3 bases, and 10 bases separated the two germline ends. Germline CDR1 is SGDLS and CDR2 is YYNGEE. The CDR3 consists of 13 residues. The CDR3 DNA follows: TGTGCCAGCAGCGCCGAACCGCTCTACGAGCAGTACTTC. The encoded protein is CASSAEPLYEQYF.